This T cell receptor (beta chain) came from a study of blood T cell repertoires in COVID-19. TCRdb's copy holds only in-frame clones and misses some; the assay was immunoSEQ multiplex PCR. The table includes around 290,000 clones, roughly 90% detected once. Losses at the gene ends were 0 bases for V and 5 bases for J; bases not matched to a gene: 5. There are 14 residues in the CDR3. Germline assignment: CDR1 SGHRS and CDR2 YFSETQ. Sequencing input: peripheral blood. The V gene is TRBV5-1, the J gene TRBJ2-7, with 7 nucleotides matching TRBD1. This sequence originates from a woman aged 30 to 39 with COVID-19, enrolled during active disease. The CDR3 DNA is TGCGCCAGCAGCTTGGACAGGGGCGAGGACGAGCAGTACTTC. Residues: CASSLDRGEDEQYF.